This T cell receptor (beta chain) comes out of a study of T cell repertoires in cytomegalovirus infection. Study background: The public TCR beta signatures pointed to both CMV infection and matching HLA type.

TCRdb re-called the reads with MiXCR, one entry per CDR3 protein. Among approximately 500,000 distinct CDR3 sequences listed, approximately 15% were seen once. The CDR3 is 17 residues long. Between the trimmed V and J ends, which lost 4 bases and 8 bases, there was a span of 21 bases. This chain links TRBV12-3 or TRBV12-4 with TRBJ1-6, with a tentative D call TRBD1 (5 bases). The TCR comes from a human donor in good health (CMV status not recorded). Some clones in this sample may be carry-over from other donors' samples. The specimen was CD8+ T cells from PBMCs. CDR3 loop: CASSWGGWEDGDSPLHF. CDR3 nucleotides: TGTGCCAGCAGTTGGGGCGGGTGGGAGGACGGGGATTCACCCCTCCACTTT.